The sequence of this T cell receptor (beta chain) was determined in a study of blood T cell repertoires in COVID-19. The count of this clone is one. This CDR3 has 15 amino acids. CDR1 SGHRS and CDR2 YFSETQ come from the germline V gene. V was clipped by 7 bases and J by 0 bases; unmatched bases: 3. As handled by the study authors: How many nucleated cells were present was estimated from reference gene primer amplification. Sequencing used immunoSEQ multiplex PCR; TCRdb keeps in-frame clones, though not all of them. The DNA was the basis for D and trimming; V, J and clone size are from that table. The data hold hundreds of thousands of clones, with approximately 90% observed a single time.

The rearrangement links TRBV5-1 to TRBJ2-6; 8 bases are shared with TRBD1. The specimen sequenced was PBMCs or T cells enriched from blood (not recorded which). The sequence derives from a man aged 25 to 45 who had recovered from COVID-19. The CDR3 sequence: CASYGQGSGANVLTF. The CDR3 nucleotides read TGCGCCAGCTACGGACAGGGCTCTGGGGCCAACGTCCTGACTTTC.